The sequence of this TCR beta chain was determined in a study of T cell responses to AZD1222 COVID-19 vaccine (dated by TCRdb to 2020 to 2023). As for the study more broadly: TCR sequencing was performed for 230 to 250 trial participants, of whom about 200 were given two doses of AZD1222 and approximately 25 were given two doses of MenACWY control vaccine. Enrollment into the trials was organized by age into subgroups of 18-55, 56-69 and 70-plus years, and those subgroups contained 148, 28 and 57 TCR-sequenced participants, respectively.

The junction shows trimming of 3 bases on V and 0 bases on J, plus 5 bases between the germline ends. The CDR3 covers 13 residues, taking in both the cysteine and the phenylalanine. Just CDR3 DNA is preserved here, 39 bases in frame from base 1. CDR1 MNHEY and CDR2 SMNVEV are derived from the germline V gene (reference sequence). The CDR3 regions of human TCRbeta chains were subjected to immunosequencing. As for how the authors treated the data: TCRs in the repertoires were matched against a reference library of SARS-CoV-2-specific TCRs that had been generated with the MIRA antigen-specificity platform. Breadth was defined as the fraction of unique TCRs that were SARS-CoV-2-associated. Depth was defined as the fraction of total T cells that were SARS-CoV-2-associated. Using the MIRA data, each spike-specific TCR was assigned both to the spike region to which the TCR was reactive and to a CD4 or CD8 class. Log10-transformed breadth and depth values were compared by one-way ANOVA with Sidak's multiple comparisons tests. This is the immuneACCESS table as TCRdb keeps it, with only in-frame sequences that have V and J called. A part of the clones is gone; compared with another copy, unresolved V genes explain less than half, and the rest is unexplained. V and J calls plus clone size are reproduced from that table; the DNA served to infer D and trimming. Across this sample there are 150,000 to 200,000 clones, with around 88% seen only once. The top ten hold under 14% of the sample.

Comment on this clone: Its antigen is not yet known. No base quality values were provided; no much bigger clone lies one nucleotide off.

The time point tag for this specimen amounts to: about 28 days (+/-7) after the second vaccine dose. AZD1222 recipients given second doses at about 4 weeks or at about 12 weeks were pooled, since spike-specific TCR depth and breadth were not found to differ between the two schedules. Vaccinee samples came from UK trials COV001 and COV002, including a single-blind randomized controlled phase 2/3 trial of AZD1222 (ChAdOx1 nCoV-19) in healthy adults. Trial participant PBMC samples were collected at day 0 and day 28 after the second dose for TCRbeta chain sequencing. General findings and caveats noted by the study authors: Nearly half of unique spike-specific TCRs reportedly recognized epitopes outside regions mutated in the B.1.351 and B.1.1.7 variants. Because no day 14 peak-response samples were available, repertoires were characterized only after the peak T cell response. A significant rise in spike-specific TCR breadth and depth was observed after two AZD1222 doses relative to day 0 and relative to MenACWY recipients. Only five or six AZD1222 recipients were SARS-CoV-2 seropositive at baseline, limiting conclusions about previously exposed vaccinees. The whole spike protein was spanned by vaccine-associated CD4 TCRs, and dominant responses were seen in regions 160-218 and 743-854. The 56-69-year group was small, and its depth increase did not reach significance, likely because of low power. Participants were mostly white British, with more females than males. The authors suggested clonal diversity may have been underestimated.

The sequence came from an adult who received the AZD1222 COVID-19 vaccine. The sequence is built from TRBV27 and TRBJ1-1; no D gene is confidently identified. The source was peripheral blood, collected 28 days after the second AZD1222 dose. The base sequence is TGTGCCAGCAGTTTTTCGGTGAACACTGAAGCTTTCTTT. Translation gives CASSFSVNTEAFF.